This T cell receptor beta chain comes out of a study of blood T cell repertoires in COVID-19. Study-level information: Researchers got acute and convalescent COVID-19 samples from the United States, Italy and Spain.

In the source study's methods: Nucleated cell counts were estimated from reference gene primer amplification. This table comes from immunoSEQ multiplex PCR, and its TCRdb copy is limited to in-frame clones, with some not included. The DNA was the basis for D and trimming; V, J and clone size are from that table. The table has approximately 290,000 clones, about 91% seen once. The TCR sequence derives from an older woman with acute or convalescent COVID-19. The sequenced material came from peripheral blood.

The CDR3 sequence is CASSLGTSEFTGELFF. DNA of the CDR3: TGTGCCAGCAGCTTAGGCACTAGCGAGTTTACCGGGGAGCTGTTTTTT. The chain couples TRBV11-2 to TRBJ2-2; the match to TRBD2 covers 7 bases. The CDR3 totals 16 residues. Germline assignment: CDR1 SGHAT and CDR2 FQNNGV. V was pared by 1 base and J by 5 bases, with 7 bases of the junction left unmatched.